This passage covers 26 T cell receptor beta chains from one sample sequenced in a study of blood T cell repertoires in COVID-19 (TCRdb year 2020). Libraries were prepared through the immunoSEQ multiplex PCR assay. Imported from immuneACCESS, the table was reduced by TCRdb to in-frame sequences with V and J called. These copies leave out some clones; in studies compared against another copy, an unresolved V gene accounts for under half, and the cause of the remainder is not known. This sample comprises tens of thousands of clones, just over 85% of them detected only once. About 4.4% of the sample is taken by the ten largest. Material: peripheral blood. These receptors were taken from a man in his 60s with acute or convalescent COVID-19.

In nucleotides, the CDR3 is TGTGCCAGCAGCGAAAATAGAGCGCGTCAAGAGACCCAGTACTTC. It specifies CASSENRARQETQYF. V is TRBV3-1 (or the pseudogene TRBV3-2) and J is TRBJ2-5; D gene ambiguous. CDR3 size: 15 residues. Germline V CDR1 and CDR2: LGHDT, YNNKEL (reference sequence). V was shortened by 5 bases and J by 2 bases, with 15 bases between the two germline ends.

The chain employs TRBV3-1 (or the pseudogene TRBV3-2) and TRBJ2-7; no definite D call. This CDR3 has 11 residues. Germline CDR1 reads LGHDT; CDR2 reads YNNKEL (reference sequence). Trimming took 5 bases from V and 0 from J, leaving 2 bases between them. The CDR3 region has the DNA TGTGCCAGCAGCTACTCCTACGAGCAGTACTTC. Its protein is CASSYSYEQYF.

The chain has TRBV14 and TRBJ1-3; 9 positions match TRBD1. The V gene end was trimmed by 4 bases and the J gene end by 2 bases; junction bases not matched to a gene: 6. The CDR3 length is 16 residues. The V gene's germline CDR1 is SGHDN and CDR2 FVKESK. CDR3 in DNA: TGTGCCAGCAGCCTCGGGACAGGGAGGACTGGAAACACCATATATTTT. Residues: CASSLGTGRTGNTIYF.

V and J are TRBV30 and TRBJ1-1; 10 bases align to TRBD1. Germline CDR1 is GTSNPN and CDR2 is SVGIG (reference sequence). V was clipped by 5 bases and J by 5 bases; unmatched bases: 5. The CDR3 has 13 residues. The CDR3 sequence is CAWSTGGGTEAFF. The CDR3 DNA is TGTGCCTGGTCGACAGGGGGCGGTACTGAAGCTTTCTTT.

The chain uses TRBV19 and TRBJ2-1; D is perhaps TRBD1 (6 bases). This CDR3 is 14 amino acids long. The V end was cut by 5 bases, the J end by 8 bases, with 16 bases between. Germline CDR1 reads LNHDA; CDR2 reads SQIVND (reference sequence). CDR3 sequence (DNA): TGTGCCAGTAGTTATACAGGGCAGAGGGATGAGCAGTTCTTC. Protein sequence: CASSYTGQRDEQFF.

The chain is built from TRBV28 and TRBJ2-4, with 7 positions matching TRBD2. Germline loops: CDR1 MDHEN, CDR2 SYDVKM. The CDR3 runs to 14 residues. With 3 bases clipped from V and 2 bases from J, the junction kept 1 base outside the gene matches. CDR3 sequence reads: CASSFGGSKNIQYF. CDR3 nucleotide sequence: TGTGCCAGCAGTTTCGGGGGGTCCAAAAACATTCAGTACTTC.

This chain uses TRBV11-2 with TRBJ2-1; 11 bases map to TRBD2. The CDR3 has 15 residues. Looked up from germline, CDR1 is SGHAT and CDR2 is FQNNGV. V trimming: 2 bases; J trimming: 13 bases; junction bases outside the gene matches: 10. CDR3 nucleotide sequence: TGTGCCAGCAGCTTACCCCTAGCGGGAGGCTCCCCCCAGTTCTTC. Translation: CASSLPLAGGSPQFF.

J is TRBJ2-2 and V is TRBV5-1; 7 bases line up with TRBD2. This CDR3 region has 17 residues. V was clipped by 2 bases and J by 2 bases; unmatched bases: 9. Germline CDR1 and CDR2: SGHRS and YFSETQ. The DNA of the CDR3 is TGCGCCAGCAGCTTCGGCCTCCGGGACTACAACACCGGGGAGCTGTTTTTT. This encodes CASSFGLRDYNTGELFF.

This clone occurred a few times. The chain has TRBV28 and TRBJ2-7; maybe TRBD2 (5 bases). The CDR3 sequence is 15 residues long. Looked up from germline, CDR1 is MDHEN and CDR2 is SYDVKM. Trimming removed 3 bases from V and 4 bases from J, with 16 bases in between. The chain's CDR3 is CASSFEGLSPYEQYF. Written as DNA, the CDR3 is TGTGCCAGCAGTTTTGAAGGACTTTCCCCATACGAGCAGTACTTC.

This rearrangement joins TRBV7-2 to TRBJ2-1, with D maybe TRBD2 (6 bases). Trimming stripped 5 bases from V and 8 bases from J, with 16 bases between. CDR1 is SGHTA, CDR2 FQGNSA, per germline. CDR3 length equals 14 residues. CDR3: CASSPRLVRHEQFF. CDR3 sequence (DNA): TGTGCCAGCAGCCCCCGACTAGTTAGGCATGAGCAGTTCTTC.

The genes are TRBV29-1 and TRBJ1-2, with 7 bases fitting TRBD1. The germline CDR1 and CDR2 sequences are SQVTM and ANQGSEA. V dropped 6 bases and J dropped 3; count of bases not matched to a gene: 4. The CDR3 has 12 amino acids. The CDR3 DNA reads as TGCAGCGTCTCTGACAGGGACTATGGCTACACCTTC. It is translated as CSVSDRDYGYTF.

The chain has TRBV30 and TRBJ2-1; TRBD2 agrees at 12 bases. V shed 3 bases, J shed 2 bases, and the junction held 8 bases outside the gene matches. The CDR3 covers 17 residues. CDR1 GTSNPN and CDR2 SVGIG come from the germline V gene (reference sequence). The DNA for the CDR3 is TGTGCCTGGAGGGCCCCGCTAGCGGGAGGGCCCTACAATGAGCAGTTCTTC. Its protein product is CAWRAPLAGGPYNEQFF.

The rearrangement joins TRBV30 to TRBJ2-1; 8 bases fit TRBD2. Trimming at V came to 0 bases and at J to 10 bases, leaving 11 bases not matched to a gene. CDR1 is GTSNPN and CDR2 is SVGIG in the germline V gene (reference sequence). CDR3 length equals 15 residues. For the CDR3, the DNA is TGTGCCTGGAGTGTACGACGGGAGGGCGGGGGAGAGCAGTTCTTC. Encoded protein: CAWSVRREGGGEQFF.

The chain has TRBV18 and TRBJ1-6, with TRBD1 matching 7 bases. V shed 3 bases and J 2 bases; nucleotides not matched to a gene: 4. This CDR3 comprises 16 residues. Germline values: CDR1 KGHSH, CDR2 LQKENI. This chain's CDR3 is CASSPLGTAYNSPLHF. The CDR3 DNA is TGTGCCAGCTCACCCCTAGGGACAGCCTATAATTCACCCCTCCACTTT.

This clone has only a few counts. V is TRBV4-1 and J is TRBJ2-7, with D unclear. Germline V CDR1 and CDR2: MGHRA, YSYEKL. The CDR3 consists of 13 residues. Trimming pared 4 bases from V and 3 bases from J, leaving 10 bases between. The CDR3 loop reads CASSLDSFYEQYF. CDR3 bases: TGCGCCAGCAGCCTCGACTCTTTCTACGAGCAGTACTTC.

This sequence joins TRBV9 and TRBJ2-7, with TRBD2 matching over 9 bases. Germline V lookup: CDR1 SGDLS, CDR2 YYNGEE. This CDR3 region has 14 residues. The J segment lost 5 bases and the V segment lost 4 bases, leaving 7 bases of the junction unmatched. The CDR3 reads CASSFSGRLDEQYF. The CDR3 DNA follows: TGTGCCAGCAGCTTCAGCGGGAGGTTGGACGAGCAGTACTTC.

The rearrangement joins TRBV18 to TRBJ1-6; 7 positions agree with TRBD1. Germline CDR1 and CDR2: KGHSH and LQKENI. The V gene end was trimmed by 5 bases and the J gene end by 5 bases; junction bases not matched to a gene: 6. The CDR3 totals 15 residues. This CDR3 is CASSGQTGDNSPLHF. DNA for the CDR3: TGTGCCAGCTCAGGACAAACAGGGGATAATTCACCCCTCCACTTT.

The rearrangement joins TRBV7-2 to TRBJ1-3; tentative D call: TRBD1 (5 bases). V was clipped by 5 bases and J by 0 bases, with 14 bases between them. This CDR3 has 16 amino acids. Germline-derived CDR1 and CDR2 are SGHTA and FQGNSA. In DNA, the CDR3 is TGTGCCAGCAGCCCATGGAGGGGAATCTCTGGAAACACCATATATTTT. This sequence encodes CASSPWRGISGNTIYF.

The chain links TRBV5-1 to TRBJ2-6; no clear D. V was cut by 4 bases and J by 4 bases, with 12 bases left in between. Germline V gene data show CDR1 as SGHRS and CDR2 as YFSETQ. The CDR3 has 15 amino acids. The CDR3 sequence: CASSASFAGANVLTF. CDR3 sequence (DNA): TGCGCCAGCAGCGCGTCTTTCGCCGGGGCCAACGTCCTGACTTTC.

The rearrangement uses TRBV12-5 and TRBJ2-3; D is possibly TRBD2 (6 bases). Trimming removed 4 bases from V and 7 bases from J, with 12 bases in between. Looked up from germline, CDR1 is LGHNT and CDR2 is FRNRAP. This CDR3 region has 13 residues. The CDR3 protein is CASGSSGGNTQYF. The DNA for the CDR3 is TGTGCTAGTGGTTCCTCCGGGGGAAATACGCAGTATTTT.

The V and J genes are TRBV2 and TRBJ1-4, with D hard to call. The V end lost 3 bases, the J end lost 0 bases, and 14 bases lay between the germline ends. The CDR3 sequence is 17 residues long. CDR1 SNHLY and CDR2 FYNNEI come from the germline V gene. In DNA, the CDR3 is TGTGCCAGCAGTGAGGAGGCCACCTCTGCAACTAATGAAAAACTGTTTTTT. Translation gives CASSEEATSATNEKLFF.

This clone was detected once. CDR3 nucleotide sequence: TGTGCCAGCAGCTTCAGGCCGCGGCAGTACCGAGGGGAGACCCAGTACTTC. The encoded protein is CASSFRPRQYRGETQYF. This chain links TRBV5-4 with TRBJ2-5; TRBD2 is a possible D gene (5 bases). This CDR3 is built from 17 residues. Deletions cut 2 bases from V and 5 bases from J, with 22 bases between. Germline V lookup: CDR1 SGHNT, CDR2 YYREEE (reference sequence).

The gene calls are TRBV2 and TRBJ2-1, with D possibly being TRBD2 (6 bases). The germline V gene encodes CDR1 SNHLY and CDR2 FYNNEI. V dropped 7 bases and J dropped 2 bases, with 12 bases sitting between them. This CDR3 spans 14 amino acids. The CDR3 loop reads CASTPGLAYNEQFF. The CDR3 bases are TGTGCCAGCACTCCGGGACTCGCCTACAATGAGCAGTTCTTC.

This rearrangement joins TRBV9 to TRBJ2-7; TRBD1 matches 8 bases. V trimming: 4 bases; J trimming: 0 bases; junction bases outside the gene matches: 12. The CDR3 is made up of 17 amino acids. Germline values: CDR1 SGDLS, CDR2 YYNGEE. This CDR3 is CASSQNPQGASSYEQYF. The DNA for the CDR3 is TGTGCCAGCAGCCAGAACCCCCAGGGGGCAAGCTCCTACGAGCAGTACTTC.

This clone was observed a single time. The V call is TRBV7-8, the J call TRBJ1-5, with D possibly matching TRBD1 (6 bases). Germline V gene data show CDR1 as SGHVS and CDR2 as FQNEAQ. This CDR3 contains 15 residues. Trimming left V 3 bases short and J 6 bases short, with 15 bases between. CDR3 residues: CASSFAGGAGQPQHF. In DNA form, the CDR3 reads TGTGCCAGCAGCTTCGCTGGGGGGGCAGGTCAGCCCCAGCATTTT.

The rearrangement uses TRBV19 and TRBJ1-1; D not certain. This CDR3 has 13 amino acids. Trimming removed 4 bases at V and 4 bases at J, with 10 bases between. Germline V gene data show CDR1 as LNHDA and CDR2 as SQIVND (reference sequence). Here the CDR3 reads CASSTEVGTEAFF. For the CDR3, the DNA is TGTGCCAGTAGTACCGAGGTGGGCACTGAAGCTTTCTTT.